The 26 T cell receptor beta chains below come from one sample, sequenced in a study of beta chain features in type 1 diabetes. The isolated RNA, all of it, was reverse transcribed, so expressed TCRB transcripts were what got sequenced. Only in-frame clones appear in the TCRdb table, and some are missing; sequencing was by immunoSEQ multiplex PCR. The sample has 350,000 to 400,000 clones; roughly 16% are singletons. The source material was naive CD4+ T cells from blood. All receptors derive from a woman between 18 and 30 years old in good health.

The table lists this clone with a few counts. This CDR3 is CASRAGQETQYF. CDR3 sequence (DNA): TGTGCCAGCAGGGCGGGGCAAGAGACCCAGTACTTC. The rearrangement links TRBV28 to TRBJ2-5; TRBD2 might be the D (6 bases). V was pared by 6 bases and J by 2 bases, with 7 bases between. The V gene's germline CDR1 is MDHEN and CDR2 SYDVKM. CDR3 size: 12 residues.

The V and J genes are TRBV7-9 and TRBJ2-7, with 10 bases fitting TRBD2. This CDR3 contains 14 residues. Germline V gene data show CDR1 as SEHNR and CDR2 as FQNEAQ (reference sequence). V shed 3 bases and J 2 bases; nucleotides not matched to a gene: 1. CDR3 in DNA: TGTGCCAGCAGCTTTCTAGCGGGAGCCTACGAGCAGTACTTC. It encodes CASSFLAGAYEQYF.

The gene calls are TRBV5-6 and TRBJ2-1; D is unclear. This CDR3 spans 14 amino acids. Trimming removed 4 bases from V and 8 bases from J, with 16 bases in between. Germline lookup yields CDR1 SGHDT and CDR2 YYEEEE. The CDR3 spells CASSLGLSEHEQFF. The CDR3 coding sequence is TGTGCCAGCAGCCTTGGCTTATCGGAGCATGAGCAGTTCTTC.

The rearrangement uses TRBV9 and TRBJ1-1; D not resolved. In germline, CDR1 is SGDLS, CDR2 YYNGEE. Trimming stripped 0 bases from V and 1 base from J, with 10 bases between. CDR3 length: 15 amino acids. DNA for the CDR3: TGTGCCAGCAGCGTAGGGCATTCCTGGAACACTGAAGCTTTCTTT. Amino acid sequence: CASSVGHSWNTEAFF.

This chain joins TRBV6-1 and TRBJ1-5, with D perhaps TRBD1 (5 bases). Germline V gives CDR1 MNHNS, CDR2 SASEGT. The CDR3 loop spans 14 amino acids. Trimming removed 3 bases at V and 7 bases at J, with 13 bases between. This chain's CDR3 is CASSDGRAQQPQHF. Written as DNA, the CDR3 is TGTGCCAGCAGTGATGGCAGGGCTCAACAGCCCCAGCATTTT.

J is TRBJ1-4 and V is TRBV4-2, with D perhaps TRBD1 (5 bases). The V end was cut by 0 bases, the J end by 11 bases, with 7 bases between. The CDR3 spans 12 residues. In germline, CDR1 is LGHNA, CDR2 YNFKEQ. The CDR3 sequence is CASSQDRGKLFF. The CDR3 region has the DNA TGTGCCAGCAGCCAAGATCGGGGGAAACTGTTTTTT.

The chain uses TRBV9 and TRBJ2-5; D is uncertain. Germline-derived CDR1 and CDR2 are SGDLS and YYNGEE. V dropped 1 base and J dropped 2 bases, with 9 bases sitting between them. The CDR3 has 14 amino acids. CDR3: CASSVNGFQETQYF. The CDR3 coding sequence is TGTGCCAGCAGCGTAAACGGGTTTCAAGAGACCCAGTACTTC.

The J gene is TRBJ2-7, the V gene TRBV5-1, with 9 nucleotides matching TRBD2. The CDR3 consists of 18 residues. Per germline, CDR1 SGHRS and CDR2 YFSETQ. With V trimmed by 4 bases and J by 2 bases, 16 bases remained unmatched. In DNA form, the CDR3 reads TGCGCCAGCAGCCTGGGGATAGCGGGAGCAGAGCGGGCCTACGAGCAGTACTTC. As protein: CASSLGIAGAERAYEQYF.

V usage is TRBV11-2 and J usage is TRBJ2-1, with TRBD1 matching over 12 bases. CDR1 is SGHAT, CDR2 FQNNGV, per germline. The V segment lost 6 bases and the J segment 9 bases; nucleotides outside the gene matches: 9. The CDR3 covers 15 residues. Written as DNA, the CDR3 is TGTGCCAGCAGGGACGGGACAGGGGGCCTAGGTGAGCAGTTCTTC. It yields the protein CASRDGTGGLGEQFF. Combining the CDR3 with reference TRBV11-2 and TRBJ2-1 gives the whole variable domain EAGVAQSPRYKIIEKRQSVAFWCNPISGHATLYWYQQILGQGPKLLIQFQNNGVVDDSQLPKDRFSAERLKGVDSTLKIQPAKLEDSAVYLCASRDGTGGLGEQFFGPGTRLTVL.

The chain uses TRBV29-1 and TRBJ2-7; 9 bases are a match to TRBD1. There are 13 residues in the CDR3. The germline CDR1 and CDR2 sequences are SQVTM and ANQGSEA. The trim removed 7 bases at V and 4 bases at J, leaving 8 bases unmatched. The CDR3 spells CSASGQGLYEQYF. The DNA of the CDR3 is TGCAGCGCCTCGGGACAGGGCTTGTACGAGCAGTACTTC.

This clone showed up just a few times. The chain couples TRBV29-1 to TRBJ2-1; 10 bases line up with TRBD1. The V segment lost 7 bases and the J segment 14 bases; nucleotides outside the gene matches: 5. This CDR3 is 10 amino acids long. Per the germline V gene, CDR1 is SQVTM and CDR2 is ANQGSEA. The CDR3 coding sequence is TGCAGCGGCTCCGGGACAGGGGAGTTCTTC. This sequence encodes CSGSGTGEFF.

As for this clone: The same CDR3 is also encoded by other DNA sequences in this sample. The rearrangement uses TRBV30 and TRBJ1-5; D is undetermined. There are 13 residues in the CDR3. The germline gives CDR1 GTSNPN, CDR2 SVGIG (reference sequence). V lost 2 bases to trimming and J lost 0 bases, with 5 bases between them. CDR3 sequence (DNA): TGTGCCTGGAGTCAGGATAGCAATCAGCCCCAGCATTTT. It is translated as CAWSQDSNQPQHF.

This clone appeared a few times. The J gene is TRBJ2-6, the V gene TRBV5-1, with TRBD1 as a possible D gene (6 bases). Germline V lookup: CDR1 SGHRS, CDR2 YFSETQ. This CDR3 contains 17 residues. Trimming pared 0 bases from V and 0 bases from J, leaving 10 bases between. In DNA, the CDR3 is TGCGCCAGCAGCTTGGCAGGGGTCCTCTCTGGGGCCAACGTCCTGACTTTC. Translated: CASSLAGVLSGANVLTF.

The chain links TRBV28 to TRBJ2-7, with D possibly TRBD1 on 5 matching bases. With 6 bases removed from V and 0 bases from J, the gap between germline ends came to 12 bases. Germline loops: CDR1 MDHEN, CDR2 SYDVKM. The CDR3 sequence is 14 residues long. The CDR3 loop reads CASRGAVSSYEQYF. The CDR3 bases are TGTGCCAGCAGAGGGGCTGTGAGCTCCTACGAGCAGTACTTC.

This clone was detected once. V is TRBV5-1 and J is TRBJ2-7, with a weak D call TRBD2 (6 bases). This CDR3 is 14 amino acids long. From germline, CDR1 is SGHRS and CDR2 YFSETQ. The germline V and J ends were trimmed by 0 bases and 4 bases, with 11 bases remaining between them. CDR3 in DNA: TGCGCCAGCAGCTTGGACCAGGGAGGTTACGAGCAGTACTTC. It translates to CASSLDQGGYEQYF.

The J gene is TRBJ2-7, the V gene TRBV7-2; TRBD1 agrees at 9 bases. The trim removed 3 bases at V and 6 bases at J, leaving 9 bases unmatched. This CDR3 comprises 15 residues. Germline CDR1 reads SGHTA; CDR2 reads FQGNSA. The CDR3 region is CASSFRDRVFSEQYF. The CDR3 DNA is TGTGCCAGCAGCTTTAGGGACAGGGTGTTTAGCGAGCAGTACTTC.

This clone showed up just a few times. The chain recombines TRBV6-5 with TRBJ2-7; D possibly corresponds to TRBD2 (6 bases). Trimming left V 2 bases short and J 2 bases short, with 13 bases between. The CDR3 consists of 15 residues. Germline assignment: CDR1 MNHEY and CDR2 SVGAGI. CDR3 in amino acids: CASSYGSGPPYEQYF. The CDR3 bases are TGTGCCAGCAGTTACGGTAGCGGCCCGCCCTACGAGCAGTACTTC.

This clone was picked up a small number of times. The chain couples TRBV27 to TRBJ1-1; no firm D call. Deletions cut 6 bases from V and 4 bases from J, with 12 bases between. The germline V gene encodes CDR1 MNHEY and CDR2 SMNVEV (reference sequence). The CDR3 is 13 amino acids. For the CDR3, the DNA is TGTGCCAGCAGGTGGGAGTTTGCCACTGAAGCTTTCTTT. Protein: CASRWEFATEAFF.

The chain is built from TRBV30 and TRBJ1-5; D possibly corresponds to TRBD1 (5 bases). CDR1 and CDR2 from the germline V gene are GTSNPN and SVGIG (reference sequence). Trimming removed 2 bases at V and 1 base at J, with 9 bases between. The CDR3 extends over 14 amino acids. Here the CDR3 reads CAWSTDTSNQPQHF. CDR3 bases: TGTGCCTGGAGTACGGACACGAGCAATCAGCCCCAGCATTTT.

In nucleotides, the CDR3 is TGTGCCAGCAGTGTAACTAGCGGAGCCAAAAACATTCAGTACTTC. This encodes CASSVTSGAKNIQYF. The chain combines TRBV6-4 with TRBJ2-4; 8 bases align to TRBD2. J gave up 0 bases and V 4 bases, and 2 bases lay outside the gene matches. The CDR3 consists of 15 residues. Germline V gives CDR1 MRHNA, CDR2 SNTAGT.

The chain recombines TRBV7-9 with TRBJ2-5; 7 positions match TRBD1. The CDR3 sequence is 15 residues long. CDR1 and CDR2 (germline): SEHNR, FQNEAQ (reference sequence). Trimming cost V 5 bases and J 0 bases; bases outside gene matches: 6. In nucleotides, the CDR3 is TGTGCCAGCAGCACCCACAGGGGACACCAAGAGACCCAGTACTTC. Its translation: CASSTHRGHQETQYF.

The chain carries TRBV25-1 and TRBJ1-1; D is perhaps TRBD1 (6 bases). The CDR3 covers 13 residues. V lost 8 bases to trimming and J lost 7 bases, with 17 bases between them. CDR1 is MGHDK and CDR2 is SYGVNS in the germline V gene. CDR3 region: CASVSRQGLEAFF. Written as DNA, the CDR3 is TGTGCCAGCGTCTCCCGGCAGGGGCTTGAAGCTTTCTTT. The complete variable domain, with remaining parts taken from reference TRBV25-1 and TRBJ1-1, reads EADIYQTPRYLVIGTGKKITLECSQTMGHDKMYWYQQDPGMELHLIHYSYGVNSTEKGDLSSESTVSRIRTEHFPLTLESARPSHTSQYLCASVSRQGLEAFFGQGTRLTVV.

The rearrangement joins TRBV6-5 to TRBJ2-5, with D possibly being TRBD2 (5 bases). The germline V gene encodes CDR1 MNHEY and CDR2 SVGAGI. V lost 0 bases and J 13 bases, leaving 18 bases between the germline ends. The CDR3 is 14 amino acids. The CDR3 loop is CASSYSRAGIPPYF. CDR3 bases: TGTGCCAGCAGTTACTCGAGGGCCGGGATCCCTCCGTACTTC.

This clone was seen only a few times. The V and J genes are TRBV9 and TRBJ1-1, with D possibly TRBD1 on 6 matching bases. Germline lookup yields CDR1 SGDLS and CDR2 YYNGEE. Trimming left V 3 bases short and J 8 bases short, with 11 bases between. The length of the CDR3 is 12 residues. The CDR3 DNA reads as TGTGCCAGCAGCGGACGACAGGTAGAAGCTTTCTTT. Its protein is CASSGRQVEAFF.

The chain uses TRBV4-2 and TRBJ2-7; TRBD1 matches at 8 bases. The V gene's germline CDR1 is LGHNA and CDR2 YNFKEQ. The CDR3 is 14 amino acids. J gave up 5 bases and V 1 base, and 4 bases lay outside the gene matches. The CDR3 coding sequence is TGTGCCAGCAGCCAAGGACAGGGGTTTCACGAGCAGTACTTC. This sequence encodes CASSQGQGFHEQYF.

This chain connects TRBV30 to TRBJ1-1, with D unresolved. This CDR3 has 12 amino acids. The germline gives CDR1 GTSNPN, CDR2 SVGIG (reference sequence). V lost 8 bases and J lost 3, with 13 bases in between. In nucleotides, the CDR3 is TGTGCCACGGGGAGAACCTACACTGAAGCTTTCTTT. This sequence encodes CATGRTYTEAFF.